This passage covers 18 T cell receptor beta chains from one sample sequenced in a study of blood T cells in healthy people across ages. Then a second PCR, running roughly 7 to 11 cycles, was carried out with a sample-barcoded 5' primer and a J-beta primer mix. TCRdb re-called the 5' RACE reads with MiXCR, one entry per CDR3 protein. Counted here are 550,000 to 700,000 distinct CDR3 sequences, 25% to 30% occurring once; the ten biggest clones make up 18%. Sequencing used blood. Receptors originate from a woman aged 70-85 years in good health.

There are a few counts of this clonotype. This chain joins TRBV7-8 and TRBJ2-7; D tentatively reads TRBD1 or TRBD2 (6 bases each). Trimming pared 5 bases from V and 3 bases from J, leaving 20 bases between. Germline V gene data show CDR1 as SGHVS and CDR2 as FQNEAQ. The CDR3 consists of 16 residues. The CDR3 here is CASSARPGRGHYEQYF. CDR3 DNA: TGTGCCAGCAGCGCCCGACCGGGACGGGGGCACTACGAGCAGTACTTC.

V is TRBV3-1 and J is TRBJ2-7; 7 bases fit TRBD2. V was clipped by 2 bases and J by 1 base; unmatched bases: 5. Germline-derived CDR1 and CDR2 are LGHDT and YNNKEL (reference sequence). CDR3 size: 15 residues. CDR3 protein: CASSQQRGASYEQYF. The CDR3 nucleotides are TGTGCCAGCAGCCAACAGCGGGGAGCGTCCTACGAGCAGTACTTC.

This clonotype was observed a few times. The rearrangement joins TRBV2 to TRBJ1-4; D is unclear. V lost 5 bases, J lost 4 bases, and 14 bases lay in between. CDR1 SNHLY and CDR2 FYNNEI come from the germline V gene. The CDR3 extends over 15 amino acids. In nucleotides, the CDR3 is TGTGCCAGCAGTTCTAGGCCCGGCTTTAATGAAAAACTGTTTTTT. Translation: CASSSRPGFNEKLFF.

The chain combines TRBV12-3 or TRBV12-4 with TRBJ2-2; TRBD2 might be the D (7 bases). This CDR3 has 14 residues. Trimming left V 6 bases short and J 6 bases short, with 14 bases between. The CDR3 loop is CASSPWGGPGELFF. CDR3 in DNA: TGTGCCAGCAGCCCCTGGGGGGGCCCCGGGGAGCTGTTTTTT.

Here the CDR3 DNA reads TGTGCCAGCAGCGTAGGCCTAGGGGGCTATGGCTACACCTTC. Amino acids: CASSVGLGGYGYTF. The chain employs TRBV9 and TRBJ1-2, with D perhaps matching TRBD1 (6 bases). Germline V CDR1 and CDR2: SGDLS, YYNGEE. Trimming stripped 0 bases from V and 4 bases from J, with 10 bases between. The CDR3 spans 14 residues. Variable domain in full (rest from reference TRBV9 and TRBJ1-2): DSGVTQTPKHLITATGQRVTLRCSPRSGDLSVYWYQQSLDQGLQFLIQYYNGEERAKGNILERFSAQQFPDLHSELNLSSLELGDSALYFCASSVGLGGYGYTFGSGTRLTVV.

The V call is TRBV12-3 or TRBV12-4, the J call TRBJ1-1; the match to TRBD1 covers 8 bases. Unmatched junction bases numbered 7, after V lost 4 bases and J lost 6 bases. There are 14 residues in the CDR3. For the CDR3, the DNA is TGTGCCAGCAGTTCCAGACAGGGGTGGGCTGAAGCTTTCTTT. It is translated as CASSSRQGWAEAFF.

The rearrangement joins TRBV7-3 to TRBJ1-2; perhaps TRBD1 as D (5 bases). The V gene lost 1 base and the J gene lost 2 bases, with 8 bases spanning the gap. Germline V gene lookup returns CDR1 SGHTA and CDR2 FQGTGA. CDR3 length equals 14 residues. The CDR3 sequence is CASSLNPGNYGYTF. The CDR3 region has the DNA TGTGCCAGCAGCTTAAATCCAGGGAACTATGGCTACACCTTC.

In this sample, this clonotype turned up a few times. This sequence joins TRBV2 and TRBJ2-1; the match to TRBD2 covers 13 bases. There are 15 residues in the CDR3. The V gene end was trimmed by 3 bases and the J gene end by 4 bases; junction bases not matched to a gene: 0. The germline V gene has CDR1 SNHLY and CDR2 FYNNEI. Written as DNA, the CDR3 is TGTGCCAGCAGTGAGGGACTAGCGGGGTACAATGAGCAGTTCTTC. Amino acid sequence: CASSEGLAGYNEQFF. Full variable domain (remainder filled in from reference TRBV2 and TRBJ2-1): EPEVTQTPSHQVTQMGQEVILRCVPISNHLYFYWYRQILGQKVEFLVSFYNNEISEKSEIFDDQFSVERPDGSNFTLKIRSTKLEDSAMYFCASSEGLAGYNEQFFGPGTRLTVL.

V is TRBV7-2 and J is TRBJ1-5, with 7 bases aligning to TRBD1. V lost 5 bases and J lost 2; bases outside the gene matches: 6. Germline CDR1 is SGHTA and CDR2 is FQGNSA. This CDR3 has 15 residues. The CDR3 DNA sequence: TGTGCCAGCAGCCCAGGGGGGGTCGGCAATCAGCCCCAGCATTTT. It translates to CASSPGGVGNQPQHF.

About this clonotype itself: Germline is not matched at one junction end, which may reflect a read error. The chain recombines TRBV6-2 or TRBV6-3 with TRBJ2-4; 10 positions agree with TRBD1. Germline V gene data show CDR1 as MNHEY and CDR2 as SVGEGT. The CDR3 consists of 20 residues. The chain's CDR3 is CASSYSSGTGAFIAKNIQYF. The CDR3 region has the DNA TGTGCCAGCAGTTACTCCTCCGGGACAGGGGCCTTTATAGCCAAGAACATTCAGTACTTC.

The chain joins TRBV7-2 to TRBJ1-2; D ambiguous. Germline CDR1 and CDR2: SGHTA and FQGNSA. V lost 3 bases and J 5 bases, leaving 13 bases between the germline ends. The CDR3 consists of 14 residues. CDR3 region: CASSLASIVYGYTF. The DNA of the CDR3 is TGTGCCAGCAGCTTGGCCTCCATAGTTTATGGCTACACCTTC. The full variable domain, in which reference TRBV7-2 and TRBJ1-2 provide the parts outside the CDR3, is GAGVSQSPSNKVTEKGKDVELRCDPISGHTALYWYRQSLGQGLEFLIYFQGNSAPDKSGLPSDRFSAERTGGSVSTLTIQRTQQEDSAVYLCASSLASIVYGYTFGSGTRLTVV.

This clonotype was seen a few times. This sequence joins TRBV5-1 and TRBJ2-5, with TRBD2 matching over 10 bases. The DNA end is a closer match to TRBJ2-1, so the J assignment may be wrong. CDR3 length equals 15 residues. Per the germline V gene, CDR1 is SGHRS and CDR2 is YFSETQ. The CDR3 protein is CASSNLAGVNNEQFF. DNA of the CDR3: TGCGCCAGCAGCAATCTAGCGGGGGTTAACAATGAGCAGTTCTTC.

In this sample, this clonotype turned up a few times. The V call is TRBV25-1, the J call TRBJ2-5; D is perhaps TRBD1 (5 bases). The CDR3 covers 14 residues. Deletions cut 5 bases from V and 3 bases from J, with 13 bases between. Germline CDR1 is MGHDK and CDR2 is SYGVNS. CDR3 amino acids: CASSRRIGEETQYF. DNA for the CDR3: TGTGCCAGCAGTAGGCGGATAGGGGAAGAGACCCAGTACTTC.

The rearrangement links TRBV4-3 to TRBJ2-4; no firm D call. V lost 8 bases, J lost 9 bases, and 14 bases lay in between. This CDR3 has 12 amino acids. The germline gives CDR1 LGHNA, CDR2 YSLEER. The CDR3 DNA follows: TGCGCCAGCGGCCCGTTTTTGGTCATTCAGTACTTC. This sequence encodes CASGPFLVIQYF.

This clonotype was observed at least ten times. The rearrangement links TRBV20-1 to TRBJ2-3; TRBD2 matches at 8 bases. The CDR3 is 15 residues long. Germline V gene data show CDR1 as DFQATT and CDR2 as SNEGSKA (reference sequence). Trimming at V came to 1 base and at J to 6 bases, leaving 9 bases not matched to a gene. The CDR3 protein is CSARVYGGVLDTQYF. The CDR3 coding sequence is TGCAGTGCTAGAGTGTACGGGGGGGTCCTGGATACGCAGTATTTT.

This clonotype was observed a few times. The DNA of the CDR3 is TGTGCCAGCTCACCACCGAATGGGCACGAGGAGCAGTACTTC. Translation: CASSPPNGHEEQYF. This chain uses TRBV18 with TRBJ2-5; D gene unclear. This CDR3 has 14 amino acids. V was clipped by 0 bases and J by 11 bases, with 16 bases between them. Looked up from germline, CDR1 is KGHSH and CDR2 is LQKENI.

The chain recombines TRBV7-9 with TRBJ2-4, with a weak D call TRBD2 (7 bases). V was pared by 4 bases and J by 6 bases, with 16 bases between. Germline CDR1 SEHNR, CDR2 FQNEAQ (reference sequence). The CDR3 is made up of 15 amino acids. For the CDR3, the DNA is TGTGCCAGCAGCTCCTTGGGGGGGGCAACAAACATTCAGTACTTC. Protein: CASSSLGGATNIQYF. Together with reference TRBV7-9 and TRBJ2-4, the CDR3 gives the full variable domain: DTGVSQNPRHKITKRGQNVTFRCDPISEHNRLYWYRQTLGQGPEFLTYFQNEAQLEKSRLLSDRFSAERPKGSFSTLEIQRTEQGDSAMYLCASSSLGGATNIQYFGAGTRLSVL.

This clonotype has a handful of counts. The chain carries TRBV7-3 and TRBJ2-5; 8 bases fit TRBD1. V was pared by 5 bases and J by 2 bases, with 10 bases of the junction left unmatched. Germline assignment: CDR1 SGHTA and CDR2 FQGTGA. The CDR3 consists of 16 residues. CDR3 sequence reads: CASSLHAGGPQETQYF. CDR3 bases: TGTGCCAGCAGCCTCCATGCAGGGGGCCCTCAAGAGACCCAGTACTTC.